A selection of T cell receptor beta chains follows, all from one sample in a study of chronic HIV infection and antiretroviral therapy. Via MiXCR, TCRdb re-called the 5' RACE reads, giving one row per CDR3 protein. The data hold under 55,000 distinct CDR3 sequences, with over 15% observed a single time. The sample comprised peripheral blood. The receptors were sampled from an adult who had HIV and had not received antiretroviral therapy, or was an uninfected healthy control (not recorded which). CDR3s leave out the opening cysteine and the closing phenylalanine or tryptophan.

v_gene,j_gene,CDR3aa
TRBV20-1,TRBJ1-5,SARIRTGEQPQH
TRBV10-2,TRBJ1-5,ASSESGDYQPQH
TRBV4-1,TRBJ2-7,ASSQGAGAYEQY
TRBV29-1,TRBJ2-5,SVEGGAEETQY
TRBV6-5,TRBJ2-3,ASARRSRDTQY
TRBV29-1,TRBJ1-4,SVLRPEDEKLF
TRBV9,TRBJ1-1,ASSVSDPRDTEAF
TRBV29-1,TRBJ2-1,SAGGGLKSSYNEQF
TRBV28,TRBJ1-5,ASSLSGRNQPQH
TRBV28,TRBJ1-2,ASSGSGQGKAGYT
TRBV28,TRBJ2-7,ASSFEQGRGQY
TRBV28,TRBJ2-7,ASSRPLGGGSYEQY
TRBV27,TRBJ1-2,ASSLGREYYGYT
TRBV28,TRBJ2-1,ASSQIRDRYNEQF
TRBV28,TRBJ1-1,ASIRAPWRNTEAF
TRBV7-3,TRBJ1-1,ASSSSGLRHTEAF
TRBV15,TRBJ1-5,ATAQGSINQPQH
TRBV19,TRBJ2-7,ASSIDQEASYEQY
TRBV6-5,TRBJ2-7,ASSFGAADTYEQY
TRBV5-1,TRBJ1-4,ASSLDEDRGLF
TRBV13,TRBJ2-3,ASSFGQLSTDTQY
TRBV29-1,TRBJ1-1,SGRNRAEAF
TRBV2,TRBJ2-7,ASSERREQY
TRBV28,TRBJ2-2,ASTPGGRELF
TRBV10-1,TRBJ2-3,ASRPGLAEDTQY
TRBV28,TRBJ2-7,ASRRAGAYEQY
TRBV4-1,TRBJ1-1,ASSSRAVNTEAF
TRBV28,TRBJ2-3,ASTPVRGDTQY
TRBV28,TRBJ1-1,ASSSFQAF
TRBV30,TRBJ1-5,AWSVEGDQPQH
TRBV18,TRBJ1-1,ASSPGTGGWDTEAF
TRBV5-1,TRBJ2-1,ASTGLAGGGEQF
TRBV28,TRBJ2-7,ASSFPFSTGAYEQY
TRBV9,TRBJ1-1,ASSVSQLNTEAF
TRBV9,TRBJ2-6,ASSPLLRGSGANVLT
TRBV11-2,TRBJ1-2,ASSGGQGSYGYT
TRBV27,TRBJ1-1,ASSLLGGQGRTEAF
TRBV11-1,TRBJ1-1,AGSLDPGGTEAF
TRBV29-1,TRBJ2-1,SVETGAAEQF
TRBV6-5,TRBJ2-5,ASSYKRTSGRETQY
TRBV27,TRBJ2-7,ASSFPSLTGEQY
TRBV7-3,TRBJ2-7,ASSLTGGKNEQY
TRBV28,TRBJ2-2,ASSSPGLAAAGELF
TRBV27,TRBJ1-1,ASSGSFRNTEAF
TRBV7-6,TRBJ2-1,ASSLPFDNEQF
TRBV25-1,TRBJ1-6,ASSEYGGQGDSPLH
TRBV5-1,TRBJ2-7,ASSLAGSEYEQY
TRBV29-1,TRBJ2-5,SAITDRGSQY
TRBV28,TRBJ1-1,ASSIIQGSVNTEAF
TRBV28,TRBJ2-1,ASSHLGAGNYNEQF
TRBV28,TRBJ2-3,ASRGERSDTQY
TRBV27,TRBJ1-2,ASSFRDSSYGYT
TRBV20-1,TRBJ2-3,SVPGYTQY